The entry below describes one T cell receptor beta chain. Its antigen is currently not known. No much larger clone is present one base from it, and per-base qualities are unavailable. This record belongs to a study of blood T cells in healthy people across ages (dated by TCRdb to 2015 to 2017). Turning to the overall study: In model experiments, roughly one uniquely barcoded TCR beta cDNA molecule per two T cells was captured by template switching. Age-related changes in TCR beta repertoire diversity were measured in the study by deep sequencing normalized with unique cDNA molecular identifiers. The donors were divided into four age groups: young (average around 15 years), middle-aged (roughly 40), aged (about 61) and long-lived (roughly 86). To avoid experimental bias, donors of different ages were distributed randomly across sequencing lanes. The study analyzed two additional independent replicas of 1 million unique cDNA reads from the same blood draw for two donors, one aged 18 to 30 and one aged 80 or older.

V is pared back by 5 bases and J by 4 bases, with 13 bases lying between the germline termini. CDR1 MNHEY and CDR2 SVGAGI are derived from the germline V gene. The CDR3 runs 14 amino acids, cysteine and phenylalanine included. Just the 42-base CDR3 DNA is kept, in frame starting at base 1. The donors were roughly 38 Caucasian individuals from Russia, aged roughly 6 to 90 years, who were systemically healthy. Roughly 11 milliliters of peripheral blood were drawn from each donor into EDTA-treated Vacutainer tubes. Ficoll-Paque density-gradient centrifugation was used to isolate PBMCs, with at least 7 million obtained per sample. Total RNA, at least 6 micrograms per sample, was extracted from PBMCs with Trizol reagent. For every donor, an aliquot of PBMCs went through flow cytometry to measure the percentages of naive CD45RAhigh/CD27high T cells. Beyond this particular receptor, the publication reports: Because the CMV infection status of the donors was unknown, age-related changes in expanded clonotypes may potentially have been confounded. As age increased, observed TCR beta diversity per million T cells dropped in a roughly linear way, and a significant reduction was already evident by age about 40. Estimates of total diversity from one million sequenced T cells were regarded as lower bounds and underestimates. The long-lived group showed more naive CD4+ T cells, fewer expanded clones and increased TCR diversity than the aged group, suggesting age selection. The percentage of naive T cells measured by flow cytometry correlated strongly with observed TCR beta diversity. Conclusive comparison of naive and antigen-experienced compartments was prevented by the profiling of bulk unsorted PBMCs.

Libraries were built with 5' RACE. TCRdb shows the sequencer as Illumina HiSeq 2500. The second PCR ran for roughly 6 to 11 cycles and used a J-beta primer mix along with a sample-barcoded 5' primer. Each TCR beta cDNA molecule received a unique molecular identifier from a template-switch 5' adaptor carrying 12 random nucleotides. Each sample yielded at least 2.5 million CDR3-containing paired-end reads. The Mint cDNA synthesis kit, primed by a TRBC-specific oligonucleotide, was used to synthesize first-strand cDNA from all RNA. Following uracil-DNA glycosylase treatment, a first 18-cycle PCR with universal primers M1SS and BC2_uni_R was performed on all cDNA. Per the authors' processing: Each sample was normalized by randomly selecting 1 million high-quality reads, each carrying a distinct molecular identifier. Instead of being binned into consensus sequences, reads with shared molecular identifiers were discarded. MiTCR, set to a Q25 quality threshold and the strictest error-elimination algorithm, was used for CDR3 identification, clonotype clustering and error correction. Lower-bound total TCR beta diversity was estimated with a nonparametric unseen species model using Euler transformation. TCRdb reprocessed the public reads (quality trimming at Q25 with fastp, clone calling with MiXCR) and kept in-frame beta chains. Entries that share a CDR3 protein sequence are merged under the most common genes and DNA. Here the V and J calls rest on TCRdb's processing, not on the authors' analysis. The sample table lists around 900,000 distinct CDR3 sequences, about 51% of them with a count of one. The ten largest clones add up to about 22% of the sample.

This TCR was sampled from an older woman in good health. The rearranged chain carries TRBV6-5 and TRBJ2-3, with the D call perhaps TRBD1 or TRBD2, each one matching 6 bases. The specimen sequenced was blood. The DNA sequence is given as TGTGCCAGCAGTCATAGGGGGGCGTCAGATACGCAGTATTTT. Its protein is CASSHRGASDTQYF.